This is a list of T cell receptor beta chains from one sample in a study of regulatory T cells in long-lasting Graves disease. TCRdb reprocessed the multiplex PCR reads via MiXCR and lists one record per CDR3 protein. Of 500,000 to 700,000 distinct CDR3 sequences in the sample, about 16% are singletons; the top ten hold 18%. This sample also appeared in a second study, on T cells in Graves' hyperthyroidism and ophthalmopathy.

This sample comprised peripheral blood mononuclear cells (PBMCs), obtained at new diagnosis, from a patient treated with antithyroid drugs. The receptors originated from a woman in her twenties or thirties with Graves disease. Each CDR3 is given with its conserved first and last residue. Each record gives: D gene, clone size, J gene, V gene, CDR3 DNA, CDR3 protein. D genes are given only for firm matches. The size field is filled for only some rows; it gives once, few, many or a size class.

-	many	TRBJ1-1	TRBV5-1	TGCGCCAGCAGCTTGGGTGGGGTGCCCACTGAAGCTTTCTTT	CASSLGGVPTEAFF
-	many	TRBJ1-1	TRBV10-3	TGTGCCATCAAAGCAGGGGCGGACACTGAAGCTTTCTTT	CAIKAGADTEAFF
-	many	TRBJ2-3	TRBV5-1	TGTGCCAGCAGCTCACCCAGGGCAGATACGCAGTATTTT	CASSSPRADTQYF
-	many	TRBJ1-5	TRBV28	TGTGCCATAAGGTCGGGGGGCAATCAGCCCCAGCATTTT	CAIRSGGNQPQHF
-	-	TRBJ1-2	TRBV6-1	TGTGCCAGCAGCGAATCCGGGACACTCAATGGCTACACCTTC	CASSESGTLNGYTF
TRBD1	many	TRBJ1-2	TRBV20-1	TGCAGTGCCTTACCCCCCGTTCCAGGGGGCTATGGCTACACCTTC	CSALPPVPGGYGYTF
TRBD1	many	TRBJ2-7	TRBV7-2	TGTGCCAGCAGCTCCCGCACTCAGGGACAGAAGTACTTC	CASSSRTQGQKYF
-	many	TRBJ2-7	TRBV28	TGTGCCAGCAGTTCGGGGTGGTCCTACGAGCAGTACTTC	CASSSGWSYEQYF
TRBD2	many	TRBJ2-7	TRBV29-1	TGCAGCGTTGGCCTAGCGGGAGACTACGAGCAGTACTTC	CSVGLAGDYEQYF
TRBD1	-	TRBJ2-5	TRBV25-1	TGTGCCAGCAGTGAATTTCTGGGACAGGCTAAAGAGACCCAGTACTTC	CASSEFLGQAKETQYF
-	-	TRBJ2-5	TRBV9	TGTGCCAGCAGCGTAGAAGGGGGTGGCGGGACCCAGTACTTC	CASSVEGGGGTQYF
-	-	TRBJ2-1	TRBV28	TGTGCCAGCAGGCTGGGACGGAACAATGAGCAGTTCTTC	CASRLGRNNEQFF
TRBD1	-	TRBJ1-3	TRBV9	TGTGCCAGCAGCGTAGCCCCCCCCGGGACAGGTGGAAACACCATATATTTT	CASSVAPPGTGGNTIYF
TRBD1	many	TRBJ2-7	TRBV2	TGTGCCAGCTTAGAGGACAGGGACGCCTACGAGCAGTACTTC	CASLEDRDAYEQYF
TRBD2	few	TRBJ2-1	TRBV6-2/TRBV6-3	TGTGCCAGCACCACGGGGCGGGGGTACAATGAGCAGTTCTTC	CASTTGRGYNEQFF
TRBD2	-	TRBJ2-3	TRBV29-1	TGCAGCGTATACCTTAGCGGGAGAACAGATACGCAGTATTTT	CSVYLSGRTDTQYF
TRBD2	few	TRBJ2-3	TRBV5-1	TGCGCCAGCAGCTTGGATCAGCGGGAGGATAGAGCTGTAGATACGCAGTATTTT	CASSLDQREDRAVDTQYF
-	-	TRBJ2-1	TRBV24-1	TGTGCCACCAGTGCAGTGGGATCAGGGGATGAGCAGTTCTTC	CATSAVGSGDEQFF
-	-	TRBJ2-3	TRBV6-9	TGTGCCAGCAGTTTTAGGGGCACAGATACGCAGTATTTT	CASSFRGTDTQYF
-	many	TRBJ2-1	TRBV7-6	TGTGCCAGCAGCTTCATCGTGGGGGACAATGAGCAGTTCTTC	CASSFIVGDNEQFF
-	few	TRBJ2-5	TRBV5-1	TGCGCCAGCAGCTTGCCCAAAGAGACCCAGTACTTC	CASSLPKETQYF
-	few	TRBJ1-6	TRBV27	TGTGCCAGCAGGGGTTTGGTCAGCTCCTATAATTCACCCCTCCACTTT	CASRGLVSSYNSPLHF
TRBD1	-	TRBJ1-1	TRBV6-1	TGTGCCAGCAGGATGACAGGGGGGACTGAAGCTTTCTTT	CASRMTGGTEAFF
-	-	TRBJ1-1	TRBV5-1	TGTGCCAGCAGTTCACGGGAGATGAACACTGAAGCTTTCTTT	CASSSREMNTEAFF
-	many	TRBJ2-7	TRBV6-5	TGTGCCAGCAGTTTGGGGAGTACAGGGATTGCCTACGAGCAGTACTTC	CASSLGSTGIAYEQYF
-	many	TRBJ2-1	TRBV18	TGTGCCAGCTCACCCTCCAAAGTCAATGAGCAGTTCTTC	CASSPSKVNEQFF
-	many	TRBJ2-7	TRBV28	TGTGCCAGCAGCCCAAGCGCCGCCGGTGGCTTTGGGGAGCAGTACTTC	CASSPSAAGGFGEQYF
-	-	TRBJ2-5	TRBV30	TGTGCCTGGAGTTTTATGACCGGGACGGTCCGGTACTTC	CAWSFMTGTVRYF
TRBD1	many	TRBJ1-1	TRBV10-3	TGTGCCATCAGCCCGGGACAGGTTAACACTGAAGCTTTCTTT	CAISPGQVNTEAFF
-	many	TRBJ2-5	TRBV27	TGTGCCAGCAGAAGTTCCGCTACCCCCGGCCAAGAGACCCAGTACTTC	CASRSSATPGQETQYF
TRBD2	few	TRBJ2-2	TRBV3-1	TGTGCCAGCAGCCAACCAGGACTAGCGGGAGGTACCGGGGAGCTGTTTTTT	CASSQPGLAGGTGELFF
TRBD2	few	TRBJ2-2	TRBV6-1	TGTGCCAGCAGTGAAGTATGGGAGGGGAGGGCCGGGGAGCTGTTTTTT	CASSEVWEGRAGELFF
-	-	TRBJ1-1	TRBV9	TGTGCCAGCAGCGCCCGAGAAAACACTGAAGCTTTCTTT	CASSARENTEAFF
TRBD2	many	TRBJ2-1	TRBV20-1	TGCAGTGCTAGAGATTTGACTACCGCGGGAGGGGTCAATGAGCAGTTCTTC	CSARDLTTAGGVNEQFF
TRBD2	many	TRBJ2-7	TRBV12-3/TRBV12-4	TGTGCCAGCAGTGCGGGACTAGCGGGCTCCTACGAGCAGTACTTC	CASSAGLAGSYEQYF
-	many	TRBJ2-5	TRBV7-9	TGTGCCAGCAGACCCGAGACAGCGAAGACCCAGTACTTC	CASRPETAKTQYF
TRBD2	-	TRBJ2-1	TRBV28	TGTGCCAGCAGCCCTAGCGGGAGGGGAATGTTTGAGCAGTTCTTC	CASSPSGRGMFEQFF
-	few	TRBJ2-7	TRBV16	TGTGCCAGCAGCCATCCGGGACGCTCCTACGAGCAGTACTTC	CASSHPGRSYEQYF
-	few	TRBJ1-6	TRBV6-1	TGTGCCAGCAGCCGGACTCACTACTCCTATAATTCACCCCTCCACTTT	CASSRTHYSYNSPLHF
-	-	TRBJ2-6	TRBV19	TGTGCCAGTAACTCCGGGTCGTATAGCTCTGGGGCCAACGTCCTGACTTTC	CASNSGSYSSGANVLTF
TRBD2	-	TRBJ2-7	TRBV20-1	TGCAGTGCTAGAGATTTTGCGTCTAGCGGGAGATACGAGCAGTACTTC	CSARDFASSGRYEQYF
TRBD1	few	TRBJ2-1	TRBV19	TGTGCCACCCGGAAGGAATACCGGACAGGGGAGATCTTC	CATRKEYRTGEIF
TRBD1	few	TRBJ2-2	TRBV19	TGTGCCAGTAGGTTGGGACAGTCCGCCGGGGAGCTGTTTTTT	CASRLGQSAGELFF
TRBD1	many	TRBJ2-1	TRBV5-1	TGCGCCAGCAGCTTGGGACAGGGTGGCAATGAGCAGTTCTTC	CASSLGQGGNEQFF
TRBD1	-	TRBJ2-1	TRBV11-2	TGTGCCAGCAGCAAAAGACAGGGGAAGAATGAGCAGTTCTTC	CASSKRQGKNEQFF
TRBD2	-	TRBJ2-2	TRBV11-2	TGTGCCAGCAGTGGGAGGCTAGCGGGGGGGAGGACCGGGGAGCTGTTTTTT	CASSGRLAGGRTGELFF
-	-	TRBJ2-7	TRBV7-2	TGTGCCAGCAGCTTAGTTCGGATCTACGAGCAGTACTTC	CASSLVRIYEQYF
-	-	TRBJ2-5	TRBV30	TGTGCCTGGAGTGAAGGCAGAAGGCCCCAGTACTTC	CAWSEGRRPQYF
-	-	TRBJ2-1	TRBV12-3/TRBV12-4	TGTGCCAGCAGACAGGCATATTTCTCCTACAATGAGCAGTTCTTC	CASRQAYFSYNEQFF
-	-	TRBJ2-7	TRBV15	TGTGCCACCTCTACAGGGATAGAGGCCTCCTACGAGCAGTACTTC	CATSTGIEASYEQYF
-	-	TRBJ1-5	TRBV10-3	TGTGCCATCAGTGAGTCACATCTTAGCAATCAGCCCCAGCATTTT	CAISESHLSNQPQHF
TRBD1	-	TRBJ1-1	TRBV3-1	TGTGCCAGCAGCCAAGTGGGGGGATACAGGGGACCCGCTTTCTTT	CASSQVGGYRGPAFF
-	many	TRBJ2-3	TRBV5-1	TGTGCCAGCAGCTTTGGAGTTAGTGCGACAGATACGCAGTATTTT	CASSFGVSATDTQYF
-	-	TRBJ2-1	TRBV12-3/TRBV12-4	TGTGCCAGCAGTAGGGGGAACAATGAGCAGTTCTTC	CASSRGNNEQFF
-	many	TRBJ2-3	TRBV11-2	TGTGCCAGCAGCTTAGACAGGGACACAGATACGCAGTATTTT	CASSLDRDTDTQYF